This entry lists 13 T cell receptor beta chains sequenced from one sample in a study of blood T cell repertoires in COVID-19 (dated by TCRdb to 2019 to 2021). Libraries came from the immunoSEQ multiplex PCR assay. TCRdb carries this immuneACCESS record with in-frame sequences only. Its versions omit some clonotypes, under half of them owing to an unresolved V gene in the studies checked, with the rest unexplained. The sample table holds 200,000 to 250,000 clones, of which approximately 88% were seen once. The ten largest make up over 3.5% of the sample. The specimen sequenced was PBMCs or T cells enriched from blood (not recorded which). The receptor source for this set is a woman between 25 and 40 years old who had been exposed to COVID-19.

This chain joins TRBV5-4 and TRBJ2-7; 8 bases map to TRBD1. This CDR3 has 15 residues. The germline CDR1 and CDR2 sequences are SGHNT and YYREEE (reference sequence). V was clipped by 3 bases and J by 2 bases; unmatched bases: 7. The CDR3 DNA follows: TGTGCCAGCAGCTCCGGACAGGGTTTAACCTACGAGCAGTACTTC. Protein product: CASSSGQGLTYEQYF. The entire variable domain, with the rest obtained from reference TRBV5-4 and TRBJ2-7, is as follows: ETGVTQSPTHLIKTRGQQVTLRCSSQSGHNTVSWYQQALGQGPQFIFQYYREEENGRGNFPPRFSGLQFPNYSSELNVNALELDDSALYLCASSSGQGLTYEQYFGPGTRLTVT.

The chain combines TRBV27 with TRBJ2-1; TRBD2 agrees at 8 bases. Germline trimming cut 8 bases from V and 0 bases from J; bases unmatched to any gene: 3. This CDR3 has 14 residues. Germline V lookup: CDR1 MNHEY, CDR2 SMNVEV (reference sequence). Here the CDR3 reads CASRGGISYNEQFF. CDR3 nucleotide sequence: TGTGCCAGCCGGGGGGGCATCTCCTACAATGAGCAGTTCTTC.

The V gene is TRBV30, the J gene TRBJ2-7; TRBD1 matches at 8 bases. Germline V gene lookup returns CDR1 GTSNPN and CDR2 SVGIG (reference sequence). V dropped 5 bases and J dropped 1; count of bases not matched to a gene: 1. The length of the CDR3 is 12 residues. The CDR3 sequence is CAWRDRSYEQYF. The CDR3 DNA sequence: TGTGCCTGGCGGGACAGGTCCTACGAGCAGTACTTC.

The rearrangement joins TRBV2 to TRBJ1-1; D gene uncertain. This CDR3 comprises 12 residues. Germline loops: CDR1 SNHLY, CDR2 FYNNEI. V lost 6 bases, J lost 2 bases, and 7 bases lay in between. CDR3 sequence (DNA): TGTGCCAGCAGGCTAAGAAACACTGAAGCTTTCTTT. Protein sequence: CASRLRNTEAFF.

The chain links TRBV19 to TRBJ1-5, with D possibly matching TRBD1 (5 bases). Germline CDR1 is LNHDA and CDR2 is SQIVND (reference sequence). The CDR3 has 15 residues. Trimming cost V 6 bases and J 0 bases, with 12 bases left between them. The CDR3 sequence is CASRVVGVSNQPQHF. The CDR3 DNA follows: TGTGCCAGTAGGGTAGTAGGGGTTAGCAATCAGCCCCAGCATTTT. Full variable domain (outside the CDR3, taken from reference TRBV19 and TRBJ1-5): DGGITQSPKYLFRKEGQNVTLSCEQNLNHDAMYWYRQDPGQGLRLIYYSQIVNDFQKGDIAEGYSVSREKKESFPLTVTSAQKNPTAFYLCASRVVGVSNQPQHFGDGTRLSIL.

CDR3: CATSRGEGRGNEKLFF. In nucleotides, the CDR3 is TGTGCCACCAGCAGAGGCGAGGGGAGGGGGAATGAAAAACTGTTTTTT. This chain joins TRBV15 and TRBJ1-4; D may be TRBD1 (6 bases). The CDR3 is made up of 16 amino acids. Trimming cost V 1 base and J 5 bases, with 14 bases left between them. Germline V lookup: CDR1 LNHNV, CDR2 YYDKDF (reference sequence).

The rearrangement uses TRBV5-6 and TRBJ2-7; D is unclear. Germline V gives CDR1 SGHDT, CDR2 YYEEEE. The CDR3 is 16 residues long. V lost 0 bases, J lost 0 bases, and 13 bases lay in between. This CDR3 is CASSLVDRVGSYEQYF. For the CDR3, the DNA is TGTGCCAGCAGCTTGGTCGACCGGGTGGGCTCCTACGAGCAGTACTTC.

V gene TRBV11-2 combines with J gene TRBJ1-2; no reliable D call. The CDR3 has 13 residues. Deletions cut 0 bases from V and 2 bases from J, with 4 bases between. In germline, CDR1 is SGHAT, CDR2 FQNNGV. The CDR3, as DNA: TGTGCCAGCAGCTTAGACAGGAACTATGGCTACACCTTC. The encoded protein is CASSLDRNYGYTF.

This chain uses TRBV7-2 with TRBJ2-7; 8 nucleotides align to TRBD2. Germline CDR1 reads SGHTA; CDR2 reads FQGNSA. V lost 2 bases to trimming and J lost 6 bases; unmatched junction nucleotides: 9. The CDR3 is 15 amino acids. The CDR3 nucleotides are TGTGCCAGCAGCTTACTCGGGAGGGCAGGTAGCGAGCAGTACTTC. Its protein product is CASSLLGRAGSEQYF.

This clone was seen a single time. This chain joins TRBV5-1 and TRBJ2-3; 14 bases are a match to TRBD2. The V and J ends lost 4 bases and 0 bases, in that order; junction bases with no gene match: 4. This CDR3 region has 17 residues. Germline loops: CDR1 SGHRS, CDR2 YFSETQ. The CDR3 nucleotides are TGCGCCAGCAGCCCTGGGACTAGCGGGAGTAGCACAGATACGCAGTATTTT. It codes for CASSPGTSGSSTDTQYF.

The chain uses TRBV19 and TRBJ2-7; 11 nucleotides align to TRBD2. The CDR3 consists of 16 residues. The V gene's germline CDR1 is LNHDA and CDR2 SQIVND (reference sequence). The V and J ends lost 5 bases and 3 bases, in that order; junction bases with no gene match: 9. CDR3 region: CASSPFGTSGDYEQYF. The CDR3 DNA reads TGTGCCAGTAGTCCATTCGGGACTAGCGGAGACTACGAGCAGTACTTC.

The CDR3, as DNA: TGTGCCAGCAGCTTAGGGTTAACAGGGGTCTCGAACACTGAAGCTTTCTTT. Encoded protein: CASSLGLTGVSNTEAFF. The rearrangement uses TRBV11-2 and TRBJ1-1; 7 nucleotides agree with TRBD1. The ends lost 1 base at V and 1 base at J; junction bases unmatched: 9. Germline V gives CDR1 SGHAT, CDR2 FQNNGV. The CDR3 loop spans 17 amino acids.

The count of this clone is one. This chain connects TRBV2 to TRBJ2-7; D gene ambiguous. Germline values: CDR1 SNHLY, CDR2 FYNNEI. V lost 4 bases, J lost 2 bases, and 9 bases lay in between. This CDR3 is 13 amino acids long. DNA for the CDR3: TGTGCCAGCAGTGTATTGGCCCCCTACGAGCAGTACTTC. Protein sequence: CASSVLAPYEQYF.